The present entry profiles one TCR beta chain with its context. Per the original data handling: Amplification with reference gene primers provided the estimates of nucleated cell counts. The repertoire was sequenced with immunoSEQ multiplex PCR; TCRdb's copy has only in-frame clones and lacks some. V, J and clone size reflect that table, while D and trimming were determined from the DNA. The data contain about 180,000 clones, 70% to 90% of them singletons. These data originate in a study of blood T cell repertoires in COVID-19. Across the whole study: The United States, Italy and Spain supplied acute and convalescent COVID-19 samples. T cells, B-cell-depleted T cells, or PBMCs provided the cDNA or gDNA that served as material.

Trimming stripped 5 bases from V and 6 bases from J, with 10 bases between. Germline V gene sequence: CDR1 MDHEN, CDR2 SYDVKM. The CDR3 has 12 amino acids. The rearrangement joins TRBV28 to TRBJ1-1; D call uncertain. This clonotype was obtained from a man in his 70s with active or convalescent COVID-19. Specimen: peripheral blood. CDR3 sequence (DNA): TGTGCCAGCAGTGGAGGGATCGCTGAAGCTTTCTTT. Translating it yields CASSGGIAEAFF. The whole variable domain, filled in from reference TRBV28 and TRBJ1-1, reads DVKVTQSSRYLVKRTGEKVFLECVQDMDHENMFWYRQDPGLGLRLIYFSYDVKMKEKGDIPEGYSVSREKKERFSLILESASTNQTSMYLCASSGGIAEAFFGQGTRLTVV.